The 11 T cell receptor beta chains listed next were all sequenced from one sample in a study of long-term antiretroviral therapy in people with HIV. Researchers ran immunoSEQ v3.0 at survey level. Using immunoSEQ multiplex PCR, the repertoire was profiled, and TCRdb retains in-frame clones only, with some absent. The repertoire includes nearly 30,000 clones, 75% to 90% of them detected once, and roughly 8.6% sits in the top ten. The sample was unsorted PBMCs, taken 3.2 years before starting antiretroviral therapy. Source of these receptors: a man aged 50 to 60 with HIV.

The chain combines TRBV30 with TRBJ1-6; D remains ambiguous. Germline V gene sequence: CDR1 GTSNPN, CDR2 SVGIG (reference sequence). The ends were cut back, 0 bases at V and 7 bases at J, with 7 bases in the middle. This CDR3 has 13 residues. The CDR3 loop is CAWSVSSNSPLHF. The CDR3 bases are TGTGCCTGGAGTGTATCCTCCAATTCACCCCTCCACTTT.

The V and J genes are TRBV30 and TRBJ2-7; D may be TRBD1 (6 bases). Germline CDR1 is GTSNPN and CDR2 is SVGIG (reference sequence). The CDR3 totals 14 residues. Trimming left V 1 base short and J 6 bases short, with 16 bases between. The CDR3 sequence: CAWSGEQGPLEQYF. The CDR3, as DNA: TGTGCCTGGAGTGGTGAACAGGGACCCCTCGAGCAGTACTTC.

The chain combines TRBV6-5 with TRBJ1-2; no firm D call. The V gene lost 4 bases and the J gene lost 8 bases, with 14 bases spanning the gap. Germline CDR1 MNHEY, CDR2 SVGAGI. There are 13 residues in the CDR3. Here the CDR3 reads CASSSLIRPGYTF. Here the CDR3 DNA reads TGTGCCAGCAGTTCCCTAATCAGGCCCGGCTACACCTTC.

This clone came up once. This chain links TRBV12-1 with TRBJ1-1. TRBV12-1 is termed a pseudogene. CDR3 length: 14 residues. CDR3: CASSFTYKDTEAFF. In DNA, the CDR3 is TGTGCCAGCAGCTTCACTTACAAGGACACTGAAGCTTTCTTT.

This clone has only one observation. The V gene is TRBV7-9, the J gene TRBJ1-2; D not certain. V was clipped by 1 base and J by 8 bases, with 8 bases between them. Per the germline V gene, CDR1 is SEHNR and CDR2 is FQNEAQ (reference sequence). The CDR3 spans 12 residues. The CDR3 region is CASSLVSGGYTF. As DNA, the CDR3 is TGTGCCAGCAGCTTAGTCTCTGGCGGCTACACCTTC.

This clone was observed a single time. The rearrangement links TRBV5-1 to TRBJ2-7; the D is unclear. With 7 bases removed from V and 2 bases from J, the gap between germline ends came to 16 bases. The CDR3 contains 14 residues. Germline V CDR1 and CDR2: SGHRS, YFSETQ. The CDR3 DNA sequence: TGCGCCAGCGCACAGAGGACGGATACCTACGAGCAGTACTTC. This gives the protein CASAQRTDTYEQYF.

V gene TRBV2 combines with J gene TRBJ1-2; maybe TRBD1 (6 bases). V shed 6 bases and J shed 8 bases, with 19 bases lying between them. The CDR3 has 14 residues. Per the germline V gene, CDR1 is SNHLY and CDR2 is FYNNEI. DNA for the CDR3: TGTGCCAGCAGCCCCGAGTCCGGGACAAGAGGCTACACCTTC. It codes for CASSPESGTRGYTF.

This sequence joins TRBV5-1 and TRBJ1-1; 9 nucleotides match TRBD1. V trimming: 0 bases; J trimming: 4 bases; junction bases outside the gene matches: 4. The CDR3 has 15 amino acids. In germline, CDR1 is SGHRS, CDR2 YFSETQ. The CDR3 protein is CASSLGDRVSTEAFF. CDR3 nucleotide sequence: TGCGCCAGCAGCTTGGGGGACAGGGTTTCCACTGAAGCTTTCTTT.

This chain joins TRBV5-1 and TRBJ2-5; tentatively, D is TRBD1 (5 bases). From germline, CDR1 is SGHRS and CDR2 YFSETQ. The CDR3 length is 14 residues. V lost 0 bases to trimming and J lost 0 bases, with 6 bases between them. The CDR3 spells CASSLGQHQETQYF. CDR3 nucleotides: TGCGCCAGCAGCTTGGGACAGCACCAAGAGACCCAGTACTTC.

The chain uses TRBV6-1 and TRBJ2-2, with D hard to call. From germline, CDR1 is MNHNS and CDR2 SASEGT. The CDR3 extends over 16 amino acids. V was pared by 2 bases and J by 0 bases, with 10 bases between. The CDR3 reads CASSEFWTANTGELFF. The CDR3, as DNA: TGTGCCAGCAGTGAATTCTGGACGGCGAACACCGGGGAGCTGTTTTTT.

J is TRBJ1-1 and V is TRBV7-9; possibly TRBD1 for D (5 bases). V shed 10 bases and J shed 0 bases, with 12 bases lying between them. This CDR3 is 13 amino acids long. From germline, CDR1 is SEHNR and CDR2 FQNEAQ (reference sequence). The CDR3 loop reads CATRQLVNTEAFF. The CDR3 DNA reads TGTGCCACACGACAGCTAGTGAACACTGAAGCTTTCTTT.